This T cell receptor (beta chain) was recorded in a study of blood T cell repertoires in COVID-19. Assay used: immunoSEQ multiplex PCR; TCRdb lists only in-frame clones, some missing. This repertoire shows around 58,000 clones, about 93% found once; its top ten account for around 14%. With V trimmed by 6 bases and J by 5 bases, 6 bases remained unmatched. The CDR3 sequence is 15 residues long. The germline V gene encodes CDR1 SGHTA and CDR2 FQGTGA. The clonotype was recovered from a human donor with active COVID-19. The donor label of this sample is uncertain. This chain links TRBV7-3 with TRBJ2-5; the match to TRBD2 covers 13 bases. Sample: peripheral blood. The chain's CDR3 is CASSTGLAGVETQYF. As DNA, the CDR3 is TGTGCCAGCAGTACAGGACTAGCGGGAGTTGAGACCCAGTACTTC.